A selection of T cell receptor beta chains follows, all from one sample in a study of shared clonotypes between healthy human individuals. Data came from immunoSEQ multiplex PCR; TCRdb stores just in-frame clones and leaves some out. The sample includes about 2.4 million clones, around 90% seen only once; the top ten take more than 0.12%. Sequencing was performed on naive CD4+ T cells sorted from blood. Source of these receptors: a man aged 18 to 30 in good health. Each CDR3 is given with its conserved first and last residue. The D gene is left open where the match is weak. Clone sizes are given selectively: once, few, many, or a class where the clone is expanded.

D,V,J,size,DNA,CDR3
TRBD2,TRBV7-8,TRBJ2-7,.,TGTGCCAGCAGGGCAGAGACTAGCGTATACTACGAGCAGTACTTC,CASRAETSVYYEQYF
.,TRBV5-4,TRBJ1-2,.,TGTGCCAGCAGCCTCGGGTCGGGCCAGGGAGGTAACTATGGCTACACCTTC,CASSLGSGQGGNYGYTF
.,TRBV2,TRBJ2-1,once,TGTGCCAGCAGTTCACGGGGAAGCGTGTACAATGAGCAGTTCTTC,CASSSRGSVYNEQFF
.,TRBV28,TRBJ2-1,.,TGTGCCAGCAGTTTCCAGGGCTCCTACAATGAGCAGTTCTTC,CASSFQGSYNEQFF
.,TRBV7-9,TRBJ1-1,.,TGTGCCAGCAGCTTAGATCGGATTGCTGAAGCTTTCTTT,CASSLDRIAEAFF
TRBD1,TRBV7-9,TRBJ1-3,.,TGTGCCAGCAGCTCGAGACAGGGATCTGGAAACACCATATATTTT,CASSSRQGSGNTIYF
.,TRBV11-3,TRBJ2-7,.,TGTGCCAGCAGCCAACGGGGTGGGGGCGAGCAGTACTTC,CASSQRGGGEQYF
.,TRBV19,TRBJ1-4,.,TGTGCCAGTAGTCCCCAGACTGGAAAACTGTTTTTT,CASSPQTGKLFF
.,TRBV11-3,TRBJ2-7,.,TGTGCCAGCAGCTTAGGGCGGGGTTACGAGCAGTACTTC,CASSLGRGYEQYF
TRBD1,TRBV6-6,TRBJ1-2,once,TGTGCCAGCACCCCGGGGCAGGGGGCTCTTGGCTACACCTTC,CASTPGQGALGYTF
TRBD1,TRBV6-6,TRBJ2-7,.,TGTGCCAGCGCACGAGAGGGGGCGTACGACGAGCAGTACTTC,CASAREGAYDEQYF
TRBD2,TRBV30,TRBJ2-5,once,TGTGCCTGGACCCTGGGCCTTCCGGGAGGGGAGACCCAGTACTTC,CAWTLGLPGGETQYF
.,TRBV10-1,TRBJ1-6,.,TGCGCCAGCAGTGAAAGCAGGTCAAATTCACCCCTCCACTTT,CASSESRSNSPLHF
.,TRBV27,TRBJ2-7,.,TGTGCCAGCAGCCCTCACCCCGAATACGAGCAGTACTTC,CASSPHPEYEQYF
.,TRBV5-5,TRBJ1-5,.,TGTGCCAGCAGCTTGGGAGGGGAGGCCCAGCATTTT,CASSLGGEAQHF
TRBD1,TRBV5-1,TRBJ2-2,.,TGCGCCAGCAGCCCGGCCGGCCAGGGGGCGGGCACCGGGGAGCTGTTTTTT,CASSPAGQGAGTGELFF
.,TRBV29-1,TRBJ1-5,.,TGCAGCGTTGGGGAGGTTGGGCAGCCCCAGCATTTT,CSVGEVGQPQHF
TRBD2,TRBV2,TRBJ2-2,.,TGTGCCAGCAGTGGATCTGCGGGGGGAGGTACCGGGGAGCTGTTTTTT,CASSGSAGGGTGELFF
TRBD1,TRBV11-2,TRBJ1-4,.,TGTGCCAGCAGCCCCCAGGGGGGCGAAAAACTGTTTTTT,CASSPQGGEKLFF
.,TRBV18,TRBJ1-5,.,TGTGCCAGCTCACCATCGGGAGGGAACATGGGTCAGCCCCAGCATTTT,CASSPSGGNMGQPQHF
.,TRBV5-6,TRBJ1-2,.,TGTGCCAGCAGCTTGGATGGCCCTAACTATGGCTACACCTTC,CASSLDGPNYGYTF
TRBD2,TRBV2,TRBJ2-1,.,TGTGCCAGCAGTGATCTTGCGGGGGGGAATTCCTACAATGAGCAGTTCTTC,CASSDLAGGNSYNEQFF
TRBD1,TRBV2,TRBJ2-5,.,TGTGCCAGCAGTTTGACAGGGAACCTTGAAGAGACCCAGTACTTC,CASSLTGNLEETQYF
.,TRBV9,TRBJ2-3,.,TGTGCCAGCAGCGTATCCTCTAGCACAGATACGCAGTATTTT,CASSVSSSTDTQYF
.,TRBV6-6,TRBJ2-1,few,TGTGCGAGTGGCAGCTCCTACAATGAGCAGTTCTTC,CASGSSYNEQFF
.,TRBV10-1,TRBJ1-1,once,TGCGCCAGCAGTGAGTTTAAGGGCTTGAACACTGAAGCTTTCTTT,CASSEFKGLNTEAFF
TRBD1,TRBV7-2,TRBJ2-7,once,TGTGCCAGCAGCCCCGACAGGGGGCGCGTGTACGAGCAGTACTTC,CASSPDRGRVYEQYF
.,TRBV25-1,TRBJ2-2,.,TGTGCCAGCAGTGAACAGGTTAACACCGGGGAGCTGTTTTTT,CASSEQVNTGELFF
TRBD1,TRBV6-1,TRBJ2-7,.,TGTGCCAGCAGAGAGCCCGGGACAGCCTCCTACGAGCAGTACTTC,CASREPGTASYEQYF
.,TRBV5-1,TRBJ1-4,.,TGCGCCAGCAGCTTGGGTCCACAGACTGCAACTAATGAAAAACTGTTTTTT,CASSLGPQTATNEKLFF
.,TRBV29-1,TRBJ1-2,.,TGCAGCGTGGAAGTCAGGGGTCTCTATGGCTACACCTTC,CSVEVRGLYGYTF
.,TRBV28,TRBJ1-5,.,TGTGCCAGCAGTTCCTCTGTACATAGCAATCAGCCCCAGCATTTT,CASSSSVHSNQPQHF
TRBD2,TRBV25-1,TRBJ2-5,.,TGTGCCAGCAGTTCAGGACTAGCGGGAGGGCGGGAGACCCAGTACTTC,CASSSGLAGGRETQYF
TRBD2,TRBV29-1,TRBJ2-7,once,TGCAGCGTTGCCCCACGGGGGGGGAGCGAGCAGTACTTC,CSVAPRGGSEQYF
.,TRBV7-2,TRBJ2-5,.,TGTGCCAGCAGCCGGGGAGGCCAAGAGACCCAGTACTTC,CASSRGGQETQYF
.,TRBV30,TRBJ1-6,.,TGTGCCTGGAAAATGCTGATCGCGGATAATTCACCCCTCCACTTT,CAWKMLIADNSPLHF
.,TRBV6-1,TRBJ2-3,.,TGTGCCAGCAGTGAAAACAGGGTGACAGATACGCAGTATTTT,CASSENRVTDTQYF
.,TRBV18,TRBJ2-5,once,TGTGCCAGCTCACCCGCCGGGACACGCAGCGGAGAGACCCAGTACTTC,CASSPAGTRSGETQYF
TRBD1,TRBV6-5,TRBJ2-7,once,TGTGCCAGCAGATCGCCGGGACAGGCCGACGAGCAGTACTTC,CASRSPGQADEQYF
TRBD2,TRBV15,TRBJ2-3,.,TGTGCCACCAGCAAGCAGCTTGGGGGGGCAGATACGCAGTATTTT,CATSKQLGGADTQYF
TRBD2,TRBV5-1,TRBJ2-7,once,TGCGCCAGCAGCCCGCTTGGGACTAGCGGATACGAGCAGTACTTC,CASSPLGTSGYEQYF
TRBD2,TRBV4-3,TRBJ2-3,.,TGCGCCAGCAGCCAAGATACTAGCGAAAGCACAGATACGCAGTATTTT,CASSQDTSESTDTQYF